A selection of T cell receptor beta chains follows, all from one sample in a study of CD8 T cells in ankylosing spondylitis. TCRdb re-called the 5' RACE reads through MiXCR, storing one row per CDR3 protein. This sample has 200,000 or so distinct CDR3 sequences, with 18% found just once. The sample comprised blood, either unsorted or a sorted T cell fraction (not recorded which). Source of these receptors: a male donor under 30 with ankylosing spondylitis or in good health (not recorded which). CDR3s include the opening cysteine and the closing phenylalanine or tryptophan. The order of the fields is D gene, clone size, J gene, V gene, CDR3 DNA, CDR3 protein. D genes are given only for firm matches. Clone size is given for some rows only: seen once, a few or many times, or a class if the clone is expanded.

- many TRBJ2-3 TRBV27 TGTGCCAGCAGTTATTCACGGCAAAGCACAGATACGCAGTATTTT CASSYSRQSTDTQYF
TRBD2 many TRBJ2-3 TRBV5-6 TGTGCCAGCAGCTTGGTGCGAGCGGGAGGGACAGATACGCAGTATTTT CASSLVRAGGTDTQYF
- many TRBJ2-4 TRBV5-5 TGTGCCAGCAGCTTGGCCTCGGTAGCCAAAAACATTCAGTACTTC CASSLASVAKNIQYF
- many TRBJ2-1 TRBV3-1 TGTGCCAGCAGCCCGCACTACCCAGACAACTACAATGAGCAGTTCTTC CASSPHYPDNYNEQFF
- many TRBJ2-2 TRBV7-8 TGTGCCAGCAGCTTAACACTTAAAAACACCGGGGAGCTGTTTTTT CASSLTLKNTGELFF
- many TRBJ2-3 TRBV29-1 TGCAGCGGCAGCCCGGGGACTAGCACAGATACGCAGTATTTT CSGSPGTSTDTQYF
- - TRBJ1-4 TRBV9 TGTGCCAGCAGCGTAGCTGGACGGCATGAAAAACTGTTTTTT CASSVAGRHEKLFF
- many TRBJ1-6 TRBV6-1 TGTGCCAGCAGTGAAGGCATTAATTCACCCCTCCACTTT CASSEGINSPLHF
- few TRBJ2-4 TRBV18 TGTGCCAGCTCACCAAATGGGGACATTCAGTACTTC CASSPNGDIQYF
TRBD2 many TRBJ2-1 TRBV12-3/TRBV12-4 TGTGCCAGCAGTAATAGCGGGAGCGCCCCCTACAATGAGCAGTTCTTC CASSNSGSAPYNEQFF
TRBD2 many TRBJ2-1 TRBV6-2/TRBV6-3 TGTGCCAGCAGTACGACTAGCGGACTTTACAATGAGCAGTTCTTC CASSTTSGLYNEQFF
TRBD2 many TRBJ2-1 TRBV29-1 TGCAGCGCTGGGACTAGCGGGATCAATGAGCAGTTCTTC CSAGTSGINEQFF
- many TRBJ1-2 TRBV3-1 TGTGCCAGCAGCCAAGGGGACTATGGCTACACCTTC CASSQGDYGYTF
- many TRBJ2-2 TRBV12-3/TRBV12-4 TGTGCCAGCAGTTTAGCCCCGGACACCGGGGAGCTGTTTTTT CASSLAPDTGELFF
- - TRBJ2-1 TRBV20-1 TGCAGTGCTAGAGATGGACTGATCACTAAACAGTTCTTC CSARDGLITKQFF
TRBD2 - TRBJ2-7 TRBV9 TGTGCCAGCAGCGTAGGACTAGCGGGAGAAGGGCAGTACTTC CASSVGLAGEGQYF
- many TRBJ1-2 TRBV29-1 TGCAGTGAAGACGGTGGCTACACCTTC CSEDGGYTF
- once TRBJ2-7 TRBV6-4 TGTGCCAGCAGTGACTCTCCCGAGGGCGAGCAGTACTTC CASSDSPEGEQYF
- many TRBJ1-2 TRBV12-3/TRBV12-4 TGTGCCAGCAGGTTCTCGACAGCCGCTAACTATGGCTACACCTTC CASRFSTAANYGYTF
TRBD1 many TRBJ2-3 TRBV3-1 TGTGCCAGCAGCCAAGTGGGACAGCGCACAGATACGCAGTATTTT CASSQVGQRTDTQYF
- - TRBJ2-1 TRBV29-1 TGCAGCGTTGATGGGAGGATCTACAATGAGCAGTTCTTC CSVDGRIYNEQFF
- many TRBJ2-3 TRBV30 TGTGCCTGGAGTGTACTCAGGAAAGTCGATACGCAGTATTTT CAWSVLRKVDTQYF
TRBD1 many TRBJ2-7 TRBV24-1 TGTGCCACCAGATCCGGGACAGGGGACGACGAGCAGTACTTC CATRSGTGDDEQYF
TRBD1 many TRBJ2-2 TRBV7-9 TGTGCCAGCAGCTTAGCCCGGACAGGGTCCGGGGAGCTGTTTTTT CASSLARTGSGELFF
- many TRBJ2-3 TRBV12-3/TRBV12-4 TGTGCCAGCGGGCGGTCTAGCGTTGGGACAGATACGCAGTATTTT CASGRSSVGTDTQYF
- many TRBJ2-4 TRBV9 TGTGCCAGCAGCGTCCGAGACAGCCAAGGAAACATTCAGTACTTC CASSVRDSQGNIQYF
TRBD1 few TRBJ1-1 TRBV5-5 TGTGCCAGCAGCACGGCCGGGACAGGGGGGGCTGAAGCTTTCTTT CASSTAGTGGAEAFF
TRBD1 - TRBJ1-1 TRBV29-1 TGCAGCGTTCTGGGACAGTTGAACACTGAAGCTTTCTTT CSVLGQLNTEAFF
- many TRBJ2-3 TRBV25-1 TGTGCCAGCATTAGCGGACCAGGGGATACGCAGTATTTT CASISGPGDTQYF
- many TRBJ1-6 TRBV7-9 TGTGCCAGCAGCCCACTGAAAGGGCAGCGATCACCCCTCCACTTT CASSPLKGQRSPLHF
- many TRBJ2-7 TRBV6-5 TGTGCCAGCAGTTACACAGGACAGTACGAGCAGTACTTC CASSYTGQYEQYF
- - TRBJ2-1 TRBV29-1 TGCAGCGAGAAAGGGGGAGATCCGCTGTTCTTC CSEKGGDPLFF
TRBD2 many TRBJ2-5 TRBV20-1 TGCAGTGCTGCAACTAGCGGGAGGCAAGAGACCCAGTACTTC CSAATSGRQETQYF